This T cell receptor beta chain came from a study of tumor-infiltrating lymphocytes in localized non-small cell lung cancer. Profiling relied on immunoSEQ multiplex PCR, and the TCRdb table lists in-frame clones only, not all of them. The table includes 17,000 or so clones, more than 60% detected once. The germline V gene encodes CDR1 SGHRS and CDR2 YFSETQ. Trimming removed 5 bases from V and 0 bases from J, with 11 bases in between. The length of the CDR3 is 15 residues. Sample: lung tumor tissue. This TCR was recovered from a human donor with non-small cell lung cancer. The chain carries TRBV5-1 and TRBJ1-4; a possible D gene is TRBD1 (5 bases). The CDR3 loop reads CASSPGTATNEKLFF. The CDR3, as DNA: TGCGCCAGCAGTCCCGGGACGGCAACTAATGAAAAACTGTTTTTT.